This TCR beta chain was captured by sequencing in a study of T cell responses to AZD1222 COVID-19 vaccine. Study-wide points: At baseline, just a handful of AZD1222 recipients tested seropositive. There were repertoire samples only from the period after the peak T cell response. Vaccination with two AZD1222 doses was followed by a rise in Spike-specific TCR breadth and depth. Clonal diversity was possibly underestimated, and white British individuals and females predominated among donors.

V lost 7 bases and J lost 4, with 12 bases in between. The CDR3 has 13 residues. Germline CDR1 MDHEN, CDR2 SYDVKM. Method: immunoSEQ multiplex PCR; TCRdb's copy keeps in-frame clones and lacks some. Among some 130,000 clones listed, around 86% were seen once. Notes on this clone: Its antigen is as yet unknown.

The material sequenced was peripheral blood, taken on day 0 of AZD1222 vaccination. This TCR was sampled from an adult in good health. The genes are TRBV28 and TRBJ2-3; D might be TRBD1 (6 bases). CDR3 nucleotide sequence: TGTGCCAGCACCGACAGGAGCGCAGATACGCAGTATTTT. Translating it yields CASTDRSADTQYF.